The sequence of this T cell receptor beta chain was determined in a study of shared clonotypes between healthy human individuals. Study-wide results and limits: All-four-donor shared clonotypes had higher generation probabilities than non-shared clonotypes did. Larger estimated richness was generally seen in naive subsets than in memory subsets.

Under the authors' procedure: Because ImmunoSEQ provided only junction sequences with no quality scores, the filtering differed. Data came from immunoSEQ multiplex PCR; TCRdb stores just in-frame clones and leaves some out. V, J and clone size were drawn from that table, and D and trimming were deduced from the DNA. The sample has about 2,500,000 clones, approximately 94% seen once. Concerning this clone itself: Its cognate antigen is unknown.

Trimming took off 6 bases at V and 4 bases at J, with 15 bases between the two ends. The CDR3 spans 15 residues. Looked up from germline, CDR1 is LNHDA and CDR2 is SQIVND (reference sequence). The sample was naive CD4+ T cells sorted from blood. As for subset: CD45RA+ positively selected. This sequence was found in a man aged 18 to 29 in good health. The chain couples TRBV19 to TRBJ2-2; perhaps D is TRBD1 or TRBD2 (5 bases each). CDR3 protein: CASRGDWQPTGELFF. In DNA form, the CDR3 reads TGTGCCAGTAGGGGGGATTGGCAACCCACCGGGGAGCTGTTTTTT.